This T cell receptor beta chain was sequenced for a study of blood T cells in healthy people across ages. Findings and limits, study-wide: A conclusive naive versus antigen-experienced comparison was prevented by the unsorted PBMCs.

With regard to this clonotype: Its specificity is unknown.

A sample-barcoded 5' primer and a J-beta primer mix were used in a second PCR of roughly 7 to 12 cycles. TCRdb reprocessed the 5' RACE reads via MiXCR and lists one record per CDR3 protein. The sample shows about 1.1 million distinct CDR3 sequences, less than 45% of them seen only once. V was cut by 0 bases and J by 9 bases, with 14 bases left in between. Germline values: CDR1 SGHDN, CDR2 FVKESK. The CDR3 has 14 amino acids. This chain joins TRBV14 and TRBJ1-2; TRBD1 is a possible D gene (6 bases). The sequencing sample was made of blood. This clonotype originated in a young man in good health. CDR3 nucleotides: TGTGCCAGCAGCCAAGACGGCAGGGGATGGAGCTACACCTTC. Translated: CASSQDGRGWSYTF.